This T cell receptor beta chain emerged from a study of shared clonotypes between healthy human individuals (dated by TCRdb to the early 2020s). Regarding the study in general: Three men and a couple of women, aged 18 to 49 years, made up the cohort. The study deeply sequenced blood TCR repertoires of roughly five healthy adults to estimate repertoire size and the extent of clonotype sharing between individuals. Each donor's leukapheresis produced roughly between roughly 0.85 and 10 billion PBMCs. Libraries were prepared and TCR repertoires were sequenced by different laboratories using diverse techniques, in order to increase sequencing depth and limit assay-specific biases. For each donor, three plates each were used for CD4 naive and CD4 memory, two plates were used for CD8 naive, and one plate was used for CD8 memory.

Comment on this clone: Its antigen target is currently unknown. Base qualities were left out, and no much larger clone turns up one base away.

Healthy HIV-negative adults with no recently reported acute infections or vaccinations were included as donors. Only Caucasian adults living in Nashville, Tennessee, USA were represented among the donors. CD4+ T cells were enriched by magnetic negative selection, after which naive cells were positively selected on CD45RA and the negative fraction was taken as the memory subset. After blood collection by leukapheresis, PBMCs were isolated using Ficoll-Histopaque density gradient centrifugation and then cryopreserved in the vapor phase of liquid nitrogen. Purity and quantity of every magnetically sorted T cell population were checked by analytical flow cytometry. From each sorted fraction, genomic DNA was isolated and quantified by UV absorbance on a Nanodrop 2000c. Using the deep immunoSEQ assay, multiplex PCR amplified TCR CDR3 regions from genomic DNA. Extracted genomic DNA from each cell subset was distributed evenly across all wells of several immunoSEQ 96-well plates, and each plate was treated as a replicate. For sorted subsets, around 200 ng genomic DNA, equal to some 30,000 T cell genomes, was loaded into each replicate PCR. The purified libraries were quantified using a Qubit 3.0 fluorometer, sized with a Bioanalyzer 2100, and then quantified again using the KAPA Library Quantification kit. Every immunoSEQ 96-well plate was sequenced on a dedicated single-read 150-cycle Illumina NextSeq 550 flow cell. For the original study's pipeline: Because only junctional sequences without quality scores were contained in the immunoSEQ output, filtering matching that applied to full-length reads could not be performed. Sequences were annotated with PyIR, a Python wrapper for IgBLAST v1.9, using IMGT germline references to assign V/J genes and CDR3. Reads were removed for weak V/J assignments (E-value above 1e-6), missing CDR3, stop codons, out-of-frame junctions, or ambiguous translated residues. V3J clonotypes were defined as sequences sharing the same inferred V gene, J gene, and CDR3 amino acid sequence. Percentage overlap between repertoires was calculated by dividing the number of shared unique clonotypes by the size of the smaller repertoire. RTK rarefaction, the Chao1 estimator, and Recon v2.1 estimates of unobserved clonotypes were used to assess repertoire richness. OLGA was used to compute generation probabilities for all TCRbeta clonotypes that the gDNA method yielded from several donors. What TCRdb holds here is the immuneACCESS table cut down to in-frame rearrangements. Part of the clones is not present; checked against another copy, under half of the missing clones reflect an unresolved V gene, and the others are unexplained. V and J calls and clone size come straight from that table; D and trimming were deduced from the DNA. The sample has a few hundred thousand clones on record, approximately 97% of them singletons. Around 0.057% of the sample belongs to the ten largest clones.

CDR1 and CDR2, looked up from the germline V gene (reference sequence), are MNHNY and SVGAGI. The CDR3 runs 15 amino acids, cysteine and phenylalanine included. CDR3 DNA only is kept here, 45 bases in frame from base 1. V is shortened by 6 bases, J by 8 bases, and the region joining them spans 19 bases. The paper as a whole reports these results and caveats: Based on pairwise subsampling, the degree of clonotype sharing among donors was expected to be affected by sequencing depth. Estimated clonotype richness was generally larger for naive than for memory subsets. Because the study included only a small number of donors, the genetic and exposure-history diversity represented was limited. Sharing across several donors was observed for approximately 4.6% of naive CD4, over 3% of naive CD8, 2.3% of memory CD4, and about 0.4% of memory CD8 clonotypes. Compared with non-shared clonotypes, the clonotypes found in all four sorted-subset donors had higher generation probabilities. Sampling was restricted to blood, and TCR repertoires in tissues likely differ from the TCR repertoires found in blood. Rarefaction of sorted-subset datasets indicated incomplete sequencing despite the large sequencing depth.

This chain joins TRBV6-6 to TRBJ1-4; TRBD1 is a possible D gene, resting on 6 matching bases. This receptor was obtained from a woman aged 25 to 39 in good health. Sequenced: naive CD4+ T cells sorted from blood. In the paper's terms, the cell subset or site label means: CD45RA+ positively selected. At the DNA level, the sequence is TGTGCCAGCAGCCCCGGACAGCACAGAACCGAAAAACTGTTTTTT. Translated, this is CASSPGQHRTEKLFF.